Each of the 26 T cell receptor beta chains below was sequenced from the same sample in a study of T cells in localized non-small cell lung cancer. The protocol was immunoSEQ multiplex PCR, while the TCRdb copy is restricted to in-frame clones and leaves out a portion. This sample yields around 15,000 clones, of which around 87% are seen a single time; more than 1% belongs to the top ten. The material sequenced was peripheral blood mononuclear cells, taken before any cancer treatment. The receptors shown here come from a woman aged 40-75 years with stage III lung adenocarcinoma.

The CDR3 bases are TGTGCCAGTAGAGCGGGACTAGCGAACACCGGGGAGCTGTTTTTT. As protein: CASRAGLANTGELFF. J is TRBJ2-2 and V is TRBV19, with 8 bases aligning to TRBD2. Trimming at V came to 6 bases and at J to 0 bases, leaving 3 bases not matched to a gene. The CDR3 is 15 amino acids. The germline V gene encodes CDR1 LNHDA and CDR2 SQIVND (reference sequence). The full variable domain, in which reference TRBV19 and TRBJ2-2 provide the parts outside the CDR3, is DGGITQSPKYLFRKEGQNVTLSCEQNLNHDAMYWYRQDPGQGLRLIYYSQIVNDFQKGDIAEGYSVSREKKESFPLTVTSAQKNPTAFYLCASRAGLANTGELFFGEGSRLTVL.

Note on this clone: A read error may produce the germline difference seen at one junction end. The CDR3 DNA reads as TGTGCCAGCAGTGGGACAGGGTACTATGACTACACCTTC. This translates into CASSGTGYYDYTF. This chain connects TRBV2 to TRBJ1-2; TRBD1 aligns across 8 bases. CDR1 and CDR2 (germline): SNHLY, FYNNEI. This CDR3 comprises 13 residues.

The chain employs TRBV5-8 and TRBJ1-2; 7 nucleotides match TRBD1. V shed 6 bases and J 3 bases; nucleotides not matched to a gene: 8. The CDR3 loop spans 14 amino acids. The germline CDR1 and CDR2 sequences are SGHTS and YDEGEE. The CDR3 protein is CASTPRTGDYGYTF. The CDR3 DNA is TGTGCCAGCACCCCTAGGACAGGCGACTATGGCTACACCTTC.

This sequence joins TRBV19 and TRBJ2-7; D is perhaps TRBD1 or TRBD2 (6 bases each). Trimming pared 1 base from V and 2 bases from J, leaving 15 bases between. This CDR3 contains 16 residues. Germline values: CDR1 LNHDA, CDR2 SQIVND (reference sequence). DNA of the CDR3: TGTGCCAGTAGTATAGGGTCCGGGGGCGGCCCCTACGAGCAGTACTTC. The encoded protein is CASSIGSGGGPYEQYF.

The chain carries TRBV10-3 and TRBJ2-3; TRBD2 agrees at 15 bases. This CDR3 is built from 17 residues. With 8 bases clipped from V and 4 bases from J, the junction kept 10 bases outside the gene matches. Germline CDR1 is ENHRY and CDR2 is SYGVKD. The CDR3 loop is CAIGGTSGGRVADTQYF. The CDR3 nucleotides read TGTGCCATCGGCGGGACTAGCGGGGGGAGGGTTGCAGATACGCAGTATTTT.

The chain couples TRBV10-3 to TRBJ1-5; D is ambiguous. The V end was cut by 11 bases, the J end by 6 bases, with 17 bases between. The CDR3 contains 13 residues. Germline CDR1 reads ENHRY; CDR2 reads SYGVKD. The CDR3 DNA sequence: TGTGCCGGCGGGAAGGGCGGAGGTCAGCCCCAGCATTTT. Translation: CAGGKGGGQPQHF.

The chain uses TRBV7-3 and TRBJ2-7; 9 nucleotides match TRBD1. CDR3 length: 14 residues. The germline V gene encodes CDR1 SGHTA and CDR2 FQGTGA. With V trimmed by 4 bases and J by 1 base, 2 bases remained unmatched. The CDR3 loop reads CASSSGTGSYEQYF. The CDR3 region has the DNA TGTGCCAGCAGCTCCGGGACAGGGTCCTACGAGCAGTACTTC. Together with reference TRBV7-3 and TRBJ2-7, the CDR3 gives the full variable domain: GAGVSQTPSNKVTEKGKYVELRCDPISGHTALYWYRQSLGQGPEFLIYFQGTGAADDSGLPNDRFFAVRPEGSVSTLKIQRTERGDSAVYLCASSSGTGSYEQYFGPGTRLTVT.

The J gene is TRBJ1-2, the V gene TRBV5-5, with D perhaps TRBD1 (5 bases). Germline V lookup: CDR1 SGHKS, CDR2 YYEKEE (reference sequence). The CDR3 totals 12 residues. The V end was cut by 4 bases, the J end by 7 bases, with 11 bases between. The CDR3 bases are TGTGCCAGCAGCCTGACAGTTCGTGGCTACACCTTC. Residues: CASSLTVRGYTF.

This clone was observed a handful of times. The CDR3 protein is CASSRGQQETQYF. The CDR3 DNA sequence: TGTGCCAGCAGCAGAGGACAGCAAGAGACCCAGTACTTC. This sequence joins TRBV9 and TRBJ2-5; weak D call: TRBD1 (6 bases). The CDR3 is 13 amino acids. V was shortened by 4 bases and J by 2 bases, with 9 bases between the two germline ends. Germline assignment: CDR1 SGDLS and CDR2 YYNGEE.

The genes are TRBV29-1 and TRBJ1-1; D unresolved. Germline-derived CDR1 and CDR2 are SQVTM and ANQGSEA. Trimming took off 5 bases at V and 1 base at J, with 11 bases between the two ends. CDR3 length: 13 amino acids. Here the CDR3 reads CSVQRSRNTEAFF. CDR3 nucleotides: TGCAGCGTTCAACGGTCGAGGAACACTGAAGCTTTCTTT.

The chain couples TRBV28 to TRBJ1-2, with D hard to call. The CDR3 runs 13 residues. The germline V gene encodes CDR1 MDHEN and CDR2 SYDVKM. Trimming took 10 bases from V and 6 from J, leaving 18 bases between them. In nucleotides, the CDR3 is TGTGCCATATGCAGGAGGAAAACGGATGGCTACACCTTC. Translating gives CAICRRKTDGYTF.

This chain joins TRBV10-2 and TRBJ1-2; 8 bases are a match to TRBD1. The length of the CDR3 is 14 residues. V shed 0 bases, J shed 7 bases, and the junction held 4 bases outside the gene matches. Germline V gene sequence: CDR1 WSHSY, CDR2 SAAADI. The CDR3 here is CASSESRQGLGYTF. CDR3 coding DNA: TGCGCCAGCAGTGAGTCCCGACAGGGGCTTGGCTACACCTTC.

V usage is TRBV5-4 and J usage is TRBJ2-1; 10 bases align to TRBD1. Germline-derived CDR1 and CDR2 are SGHNT and YYREEE (reference sequence). This CDR3 is built from 17 residues. The ends lost 0 bases at V and 5 bases at J; junction bases unmatched: 8. CDR3: CASSLAPTGGGNNEQFF. The CDR3 DNA reads as TGTGCCAGCAGCTTGGCCCCGACAGGGGGCGGTAACAATGAGCAGTTCTTC. Variable domain in full (rest from reference TRBV5-4 and TRBJ2-1): ETGVTQSPTHLIKTRGQQVTLRCSSQSGHNTVSWYQQALGQGPQFIFQYYREEENGRGNFPPRFSGLQFPNYSSELNVNALELDDSALYLCASSLAPTGGGNNEQFFGPGTRLTVL.

The rearrangement uses TRBV18 and TRBJ1-4; D gene uncertain. Germline V CDR1 and CDR2: KGHSH, LQKENI. This CDR3 spans 14 amino acids. V was cut by 0 bases and J by 8 bases, with 10 bases left in between. The CDR3 bases are TGTGCCAGCTCACCACCCGGGGTGAAGGAAAAACTGTTTTTT. It codes for CASSPPGVKEKLFF.

The gene calls are TRBV29-1 and TRBJ2-2; no firm D call. The germline CDR1 and CDR2 sequences are SQVTM and ANQGSEA. The CDR3 loop spans 12 amino acids. V lost 4 bases to trimming and J lost 0 bases, with 3 bases between them. This chain's CDR3 is CSVGANTGELFF. The CDR3 bases are TGCAGCGTTGGAGCGAACACCGGGGAGCTGTTTTTT.

This rearrangement joins TRBV21-1 to TRBJ2-5; the table's D gene call, TRBD2, was not cross checked with the DNA. TRBV21-1 is listed as a pseudogene. The CDR3 runs to 14 residues. CDR3 DNA sequence: TGTGCCAGCAGCAAAGTGGACGGGAAAGAGACCCAGTACTTC. This codes for CASSKVDGKETQYF.

The chain is built from TRBV5-1 and TRBJ1-4, with TRBD1 identical over 9 bases. Losses at the gene ends were 1 base for V and 1 base for J; bases not matched to a gene: 2. CDR3 length: 16 amino acids. Germline V gene data show CDR1 as SGHRS and CDR2 as YFSETQ. The CDR3 DNA is TGCGCCAGCAGCTTGTCGGGACAGGGAACTAATGAAAAACTGTTTTTT. Translation gives CASSLSGQGTNEKLFF. Variable domain in full (rest from reference TRBV5-1 and TRBJ1-4): KAGVTQTPRYLIKTRGQQVTLSCSPISGHRSVSWYQQTPGQGLQFLFEYFSETQRNKGNFPGRFSGRQFSNSRSEMNVSTLELGDSALYLCASSLSGQGTNEKLFFGSGTQLSVL.

The rearrangement uses TRBV29-1 and TRBJ1-1; D is unresolved. Germline V gene data show CDR1 as SQVTM and CDR2 as ANQGSEA. Trimming took off 5 bases at V and 1 base at J, with 8 bases between the two ends. The CDR3 has 12 residues. The CDR3 region is CSVRLRNTEAFF. DNA for the CDR3: TGCAGCGTTCGACTGAGGAACACTGAAGCTTTCTTT.

The V gene is TRBV6-1, the J gene TRBJ2-1; D ambiguous. CDR3 length equals 15 residues. CDR1 MNHNS and CDR2 SASEGT come from the germline V gene. V was pared by 1 base and J by 1 base, with 8 bases between. In nucleotides, the CDR3 is TGTGCCAGCAGTGAAGGGGCGGTATCCTACAATGAGCAGTTCTTC. Amino acids: CASSEGAVSYNEQFF.

This sequence joins TRBV27 and TRBJ2-7; D is perhaps TRBD1 or TRBD2 (6 bases each). CDR3 length: 13 amino acids. Germline V gene lookup returns CDR1 MNHEY and CDR2 SMNVEV (reference sequence). Trimming cost V 6 bases and J 6 bases, with 15 bases left between them. CDR3 DNA: TGTGCCAGCAGGGGGGGCCCTCTAGGCGAGCAGTACTTC. This gives the protein CASRGGPLGEQYF.

The chain recombines TRBV5-4 with TRBJ2-5, with D possibly being TRBD2 (6 bases). Germline values: CDR1 SGHNT, CDR2 YYREEE (reference sequence). There are 15 residues in the CDR3. The V gene lost 4 bases and the J gene lost 5 bases, with 18 bases spanning the gap. CDR3: CASSHRSGGVETQYF. The CDR3 DNA sequence: TGTGCCAGCAGCCATCGTAGCGGCGGGGTGGAGACCCAGTACTTC. The variable domain in full, completed from reference TRBV5-4 and TRBJ2-5, reads ETGVTQSPTHLIKTRGQQVTLRCSSQSGHNTVSWYQQALGQGPQFIFQYYREEENGRGNFPPRFSGLQFPNYSSELNVNALELDDSALYLCASSHRSGGVETQYFGPGTRLLVL.

For the CDR3, the DNA is TGTGCCAGCACTCCCCGAGGCGGGGGGAACACTGAAGCTTTCTTT. Amino acid sequence: CASTPRGGGNTEAFF. The chain has TRBV9 and TRBJ1-1; the D gene is possibly TRBD1 (5 bases). This CDR3 is 15 amino acids long. Germline CDR1 reads SGDLS; CDR2 reads YYNGEE. The ends were cut back, 6 bases at V and 1 base at J, with 16 bases in the middle.

This chain links TRBV7-8 with TRBJ2-1, with 7 bases aligning to TRBD1. CDR1 is SGHVS, CDR2 FQNEAQ, per germline. Trimming removed 4 bases from V and 0 bases from J; junction bases left unmatched: 3. This CDR3 has 15 residues. CDR3 nucleotide sequence: TGTGCCAGCAGCTCCTGGACAGGCTCCTACAATGAGCAGTTCTTC. This encodes CASSSWTGSYNEQFF.

This chain connects TRBV29-1 to TRBJ2-7, with D perhaps given as TRBD1 or TRBD2 (6 bases each). Deletions cut 5 bases from V and 0 bases from J, with 11 bases between. CDR3 length: 13 residues. Germline CDR1 and CDR2: SQVTM and ANQGSEA. The CDR3 nucleotides read TGCAGCGTTCTTTGGGGGGCCTCCTACGAGCAGTACTTC. It yields the protein CSVLWGASYEQYF.

J is TRBJ1-2 and V is TRBV6-9, with D uncertain. This CDR3 contains 13 residues. Germline assignment: CDR1 MNHGY and CDR2 SVAAGI. Trimming took 3 bases from V and 4 from J, leaving 9 bases between them. The DNA for the CDR3 is TGTGCCAGCAGTTACGAAATAGGCTATGGCTACACCTTC. Residues: CASSYEIGYGYTF.

This chain links TRBV19 with TRBJ2-3, with 11 bases aligning to TRBD2. V was clipped by 9 bases and J by 0 bases; unmatched bases: 17. The germline V gene has CDR1 LNHDA and CDR2 SQIVND (reference sequence). This CDR3 contains 19 residues. The CDR3 spells CASARQYLAGGPSTDTQYF. DNA of the CDR3: TGTGCCAGCGCAAGACAGTATCTAGCGGGGGGCCCTAGCACAGATACGCAGTATTTT.